This T cell receptor beta chain emerged from a study of T cell repertoires in cytomegalovirus infection. V lost 4 bases and J lost 0; bases outside the gene matches: 6. This CDR3 spans 16 amino acids. Notes on this clonotype: No antigen is known for it.

TCRdb itself ran the reads through MiXCR, one entry per CDR3 protein. This sample has 550,000 to 700,000 distinct CDR3 sequences, with 40% found just once. The sequencing used cultured PBMCs, collected from culture after CMV antigen stimulation. This clonotype was obtained from a human donor in good health (CMV status not recorded). Some clones in this sample may be carry-over from other donors' samples. The J gene is TRBJ2-7, the V gene TRBV12-3 or TRBV12-4, with 10 bases lining up with TRBD2. The CDR3 DNA reads as TGTGCCAGCAGTTGGACTAGCGGAAAGAGCTCCTACGAGCAGTACTTC. Its protein product is CASSWTSGKSSYEQYF.